The sequence of this T cell receptor (beta chain) was determined in a study of cytomegalovirus exposure and HLA in healthy donors. The V gene lost 5 bases and the J gene lost 11 bases, with 14 bases spanning the gap. CDR3 length: 12 amino acids. Germline CDR1 SGHVS, CDR2 FNYEAQ. A note on this clone: Its antigen is as yet unknown.

The PCR employed 60 Vbeta primers together with 13 Jbeta primers. Profiling relied on immunoSEQ multiplex PCR, and the TCRdb table lists in-frame clones only, not all of them. Of around 91,000 clones in the sample, roughly 84% are singletons; the top ten hold 2.1%. Study outcomes and limitations: Cytomegalovirus status, reportedly, was diagnosed with high specificity and sensitivity by the classifier. Researchers reported in a later analysis that a missense DCLRE1C variant was tied to TCR beta V- and J-gene trimming.

V is TRBV7-6 and J is TRBJ2-3; D is possibly TRBD2 (5 bases). The material sequenced was PBMCs. This sequence was found in a man between 18 and 35 years old in good health and CMV-seronegative. CDR3 region: CASSPDTGKQYF. Written as DNA, the CDR3 is TGTGCCAGCAGCCCAGACACGGGGAAGCAGTATTTT.